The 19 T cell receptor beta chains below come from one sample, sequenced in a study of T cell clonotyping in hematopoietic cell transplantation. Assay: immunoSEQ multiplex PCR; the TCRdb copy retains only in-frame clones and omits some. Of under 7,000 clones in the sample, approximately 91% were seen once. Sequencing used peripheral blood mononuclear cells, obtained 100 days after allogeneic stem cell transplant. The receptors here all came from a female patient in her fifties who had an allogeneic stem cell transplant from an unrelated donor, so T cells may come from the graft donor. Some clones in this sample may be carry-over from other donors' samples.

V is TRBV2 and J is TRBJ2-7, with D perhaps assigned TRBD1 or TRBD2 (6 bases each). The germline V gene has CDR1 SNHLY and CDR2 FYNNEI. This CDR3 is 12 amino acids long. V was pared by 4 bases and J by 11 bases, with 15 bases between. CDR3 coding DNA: TGTGCCAGCAGTGTTGGGGGGCGCGGGAAGTACTTC. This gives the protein CASSVGGRGKYF.

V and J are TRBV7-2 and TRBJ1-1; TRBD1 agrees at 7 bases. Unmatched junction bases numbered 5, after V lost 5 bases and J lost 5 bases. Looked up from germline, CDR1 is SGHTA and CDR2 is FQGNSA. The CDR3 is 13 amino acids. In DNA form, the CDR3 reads TGTGCCAGCAGCGTAACAGGGGTGACTGAAGCTTTCTTT. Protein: CASSVTGVTEAFF.

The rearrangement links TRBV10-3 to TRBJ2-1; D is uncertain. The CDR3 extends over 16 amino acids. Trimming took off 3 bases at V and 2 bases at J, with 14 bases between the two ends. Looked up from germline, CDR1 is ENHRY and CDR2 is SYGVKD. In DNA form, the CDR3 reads TGTGCCATCAGTGATACCACGGAGCCCCCCTACAATGAGCAGTTCTTC. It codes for CAISDTTEPPYNEQFF.

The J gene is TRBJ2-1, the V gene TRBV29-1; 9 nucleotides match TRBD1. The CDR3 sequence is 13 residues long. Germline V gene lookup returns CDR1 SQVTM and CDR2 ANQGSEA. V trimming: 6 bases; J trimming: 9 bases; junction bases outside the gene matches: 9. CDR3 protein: CSVRDREIGEQFF. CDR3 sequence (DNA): TGCAGCGTCCGGGACAGGGAAATTGGTGAGCAGTTCTTC.

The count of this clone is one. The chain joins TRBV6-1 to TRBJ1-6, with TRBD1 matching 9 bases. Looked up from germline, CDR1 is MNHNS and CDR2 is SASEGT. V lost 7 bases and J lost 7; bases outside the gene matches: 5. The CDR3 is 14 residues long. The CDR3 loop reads CASKNRGQNSPLHF. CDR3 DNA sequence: TGTGCCAGCAAGAACAGGGGGCAAAATTCACCCCTCCACTTT.

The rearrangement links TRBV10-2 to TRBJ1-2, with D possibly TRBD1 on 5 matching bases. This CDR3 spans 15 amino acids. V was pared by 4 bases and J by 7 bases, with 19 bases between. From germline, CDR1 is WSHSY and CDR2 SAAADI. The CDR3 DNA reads TGCGCCAGCAGTGCCGCCGGGACGGTGGGGCTTGGCTACACCTTC. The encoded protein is CASSAAGTVGLGYTF.

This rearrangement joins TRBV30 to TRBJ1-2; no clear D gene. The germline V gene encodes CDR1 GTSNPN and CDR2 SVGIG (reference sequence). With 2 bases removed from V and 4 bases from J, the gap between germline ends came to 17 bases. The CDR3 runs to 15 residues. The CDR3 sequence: CAWSKGPDTLYGYTF. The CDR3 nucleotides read TGTGCCTGGAGTAAAGGCCCGGATACCCTCTATGGCTACACCTTC.

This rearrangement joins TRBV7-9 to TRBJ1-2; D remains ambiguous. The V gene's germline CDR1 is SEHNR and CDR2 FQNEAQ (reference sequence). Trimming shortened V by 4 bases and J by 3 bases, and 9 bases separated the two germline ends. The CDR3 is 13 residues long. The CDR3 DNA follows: TGTGCCAGCAGCTCAGACATTTACTATGGCTACACCTTC. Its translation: CASSSDIYYGYTF.

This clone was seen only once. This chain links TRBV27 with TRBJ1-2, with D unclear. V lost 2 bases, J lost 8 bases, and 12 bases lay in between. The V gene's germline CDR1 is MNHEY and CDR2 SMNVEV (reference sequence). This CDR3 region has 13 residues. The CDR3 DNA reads TGTGCCAGCAGTTTAGGTAGAAAAGGCGGCTACACCTTC. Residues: CASSLGRKGGYTF.

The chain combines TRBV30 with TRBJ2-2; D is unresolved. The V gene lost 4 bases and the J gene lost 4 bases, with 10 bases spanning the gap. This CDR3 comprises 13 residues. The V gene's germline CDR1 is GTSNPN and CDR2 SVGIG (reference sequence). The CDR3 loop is CAWIGRGTGELFF. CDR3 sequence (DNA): TGTGCCTGGATAGGGCGTGGCACCGGGGAGCTGTTTTTT.

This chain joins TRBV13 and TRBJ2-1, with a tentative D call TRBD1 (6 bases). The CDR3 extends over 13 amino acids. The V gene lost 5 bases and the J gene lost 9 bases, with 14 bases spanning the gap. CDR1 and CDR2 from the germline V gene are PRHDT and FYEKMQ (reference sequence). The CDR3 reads CASSPTGRSEQFF. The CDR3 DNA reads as TGTGCCAGCAGCCCCACAGGGAGAAGTGAGCAGTTCTTC.

The CDR3 loop reads CAWSVRRLNTEAFF. In DNA form, the CDR3 reads TGTGCCTGGAGTGTACGACGGCTGAACACTGAAGCTTTCTTT. The chain recombines TRBV30 with TRBJ1-1, with no clear D. CDR1 is GTSNPN and CDR2 is SVGIG in the germline V gene (reference sequence). This CDR3 is 14 amino acids long. V lost 0 bases and J lost 0, with 8 bases in between.

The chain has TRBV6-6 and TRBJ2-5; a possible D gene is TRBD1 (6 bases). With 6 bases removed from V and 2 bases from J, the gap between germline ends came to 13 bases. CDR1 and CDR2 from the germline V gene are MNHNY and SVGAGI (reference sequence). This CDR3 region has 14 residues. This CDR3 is CASSSGTPQETQYF. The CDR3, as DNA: TGTGCCAGCAGCTCCGGGACACCACAAGAGACCCAGTACTTC.

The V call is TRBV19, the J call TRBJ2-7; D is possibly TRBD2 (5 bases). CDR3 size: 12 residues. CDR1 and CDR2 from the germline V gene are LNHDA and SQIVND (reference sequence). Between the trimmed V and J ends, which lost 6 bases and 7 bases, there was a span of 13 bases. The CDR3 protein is CASRPNSGEQYF. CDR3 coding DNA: TGTGCCAGTAGGCCAAACTCGGGGGAGCAGTACTTC.

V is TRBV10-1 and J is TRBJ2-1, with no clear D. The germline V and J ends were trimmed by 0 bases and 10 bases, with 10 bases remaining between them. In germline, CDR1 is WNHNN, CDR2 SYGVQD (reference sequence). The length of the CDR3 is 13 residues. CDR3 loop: CASSESGLLEQFF. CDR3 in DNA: TGCGCCAGCAGTGAGTCAGGGCTCCTAGAGCAGTTCTTC.

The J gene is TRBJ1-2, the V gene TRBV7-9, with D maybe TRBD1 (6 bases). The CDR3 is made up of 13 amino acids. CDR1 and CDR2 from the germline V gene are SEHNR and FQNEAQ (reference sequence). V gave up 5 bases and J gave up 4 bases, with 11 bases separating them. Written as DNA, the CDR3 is TGTGCCAGCAGCGATAGGACAGTCTATGGCTACACCTTC. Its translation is CASSDRTVYGYTF.

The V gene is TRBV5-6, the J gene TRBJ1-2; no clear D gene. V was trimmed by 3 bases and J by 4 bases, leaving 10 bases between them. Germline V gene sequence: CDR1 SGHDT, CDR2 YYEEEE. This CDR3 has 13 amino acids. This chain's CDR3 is CASSSGRIYGYTF. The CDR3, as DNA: TGTGCCAGCAGCTCTGGACGGATCTATGGCTACACCTTC.

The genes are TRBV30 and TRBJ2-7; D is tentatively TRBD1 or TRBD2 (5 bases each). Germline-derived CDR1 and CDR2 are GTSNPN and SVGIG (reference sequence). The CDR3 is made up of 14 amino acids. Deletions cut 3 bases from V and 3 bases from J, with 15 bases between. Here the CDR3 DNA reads TGTGCCTGGAGAATTTCGGGACGCGGCTACGAGCAGTACTTC. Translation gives CAWRISGRGYEQYF.

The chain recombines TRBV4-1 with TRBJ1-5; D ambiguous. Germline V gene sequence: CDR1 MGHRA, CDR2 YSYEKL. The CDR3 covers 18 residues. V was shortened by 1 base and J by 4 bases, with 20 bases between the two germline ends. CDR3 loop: CASSQVQILGQQNQPQHF. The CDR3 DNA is TGCGCCAGCAGCCAAGTCCAGATATTAGGGCAGCAAAATCAGCCCCAGCATTTT.